This is a list of T cell receptor beta chains from one sample in a study of identical twins. Via MiXCR, TCRdb re-called the 5' RACE reads, giving one row per CDR3 protein. Here the sample spans hundreds of thousands of distinct CDR3 sequences, 8.6% being singletons. This sample was also put to use in a study of yellow fever vaccine responses in identical twins.

Material for sequencing was PBMCs. These receptors were obtained from a young woman in good health. CDR3s include the opening cysteine and the closing phenylalanine or tryptophan. Fields, in order: V gene, D gene, J gene, clone size, CDR3 DNA, CDR3 protein. A D gene is named only where the DNA matches it firmly. The size of a clone is reported for some rows only, either as once, few or many, or as a class for expanded clones.

v_gene: TRBV6-2/TRBV6-3
d_gene: NA
j_gene: TRBJ2-2
abundance: NA
CDR3nt: TGTGCCAGCCTCGGACAGAACACCGGGGAGCTGTTTTTT
CDR3aa: CASLGQNTGELFF

v_gene: TRBV18
d_gene: NA
j_gene: TRBJ2-5
abundance: NA
CDR3nt: TGTGCCAGCTCCGAGGGGATGCAAGAGACCCAGTACTTC
CDR3aa: CASSEGMQETQYF

v_gene: TRBV4-1
d_gene: NA
j_gene: TRBJ1-1
abundance: NA
CDR3nt: TGCGCCAGCAGCCAGGGGACACCATCTCGGGCTGAAGCTTTCTTT
CDR3aa: CASSQGTPSRAEAFF

v_gene: TRBV5-1
d_gene: TRBD1
j_gene: TRBJ2-6
abundance: NA
CDR3nt: TGCGCCAGCAGCATATGGACAGGGGCCCTCTCTGGGGCCAACGTCCTGACTTTC
CDR3aa: CASSIWTGALSGANVLTF

v_gene: TRBV24-1
d_gene: TRBD1
j_gene: TRBJ2-2
abundance: many
CDR3nt: TGTGCCACCCGAGGCACAGGGACAGGGATAACCGGGGAGCTGTTTTTT
CDR3aa: CATRGTGTGITGELFF

v_gene: TRBV10-3
d_gene: NA
j_gene: TRBJ2-1
abundance: many
CDR3nt: TGTGCCATCAGTGACCACGGGCCCTCCAATGAGCAGTTCTTC
CDR3aa: CAISDHGPSNEQFF

v_gene: TRBV4-3
d_gene: NA
j_gene: TRBJ2-1
abundance: many
CDR3nt: TGCGCCAGCAGTTTGGGGGCCGAACCCTACAATGAGCAGTTCTTC
CDR3aa: CASSLGAEPYNEQFF

v_gene: TRBV7-9
d_gene: NA
j_gene: TRBJ2-5
abundance: NA
CDR3nt: TGTGCCAGCAGCCCCCGGGACGTAGAAGAGACCCAGTACTTC
CDR3aa: CASSPRDVEETQYF

v_gene: TRBV29-1
d_gene: NA
j_gene: TRBJ2-4
abundance: NA
CDR3nt: TGCAGCGTTTGTGGGAGTGAAATGTTCGGCTTACTAGCCAAAAACATTCAGTACTTC
CDR3aa: CSVCGSEMFGLLAKNIQYF

v_gene: TRBV4-2
d_gene: NA
j_gene: TRBJ2-7
abundance: NA
CDR3nt: TGTGCCAGCAGCCAAGGCCATACGAACGAGCAGTACTTC
CDR3aa: CASSQGHTNEQYF

v_gene: TRBV5-1
d_gene: NA
j_gene: TRBJ2-1
abundance: few
CDR3nt: TGCGCCAGCAGCTCCATCCTACCCAATGAGCAGTTCTTC
CDR3aa: CASSSILPNEQFF

v_gene: TRBV9
d_gene: NA
j_gene: TRBJ2-7
abundance: NA
CDR3nt: TGTGCCAGCAGCGCCCAGCAGGGTTTCTCCTACGAGCAGTACTTC
CDR3aa: CASSAQQGFSYEQYF

v_gene: TRBV2
d_gene: TRBD1
j_gene: TRBJ2-5
abundance: many
CDR3nt: TGTGCCAGCAGTGTGACAGGGGGCGGACAGACCCAGTACTTC
CDR3aa: CASSVTGGGQTQYF

v_gene: TRBV18
d_gene: NA
j_gene: TRBJ2-1
abundance: NA
CDR3nt: TGTGCCAGCTCCCGCCCCATATCGGGCGTTGAGCAGTTCTTC
CDR3aa: CASSRPISGVEQFF

v_gene: TRBV6-4
d_gene: NA
j_gene: TRBJ2-7
abundance: NA
CDR3nt: TGTGCCAGTGGGAAGGACACCCCCTACAAGCAGTACTTC
CDR3aa: CASGKDTPYKQYF

v_gene: TRBV28
d_gene: NA
j_gene: TRBJ1-2
abundance: many
CDR3nt: TGTGCCAGCAGCCAGACGGGTAGTGGCTACACCTTC
CDR3aa: CASSQTGSGYTF

v_gene: TRBV24-1
d_gene: NA
j_gene: TRBJ2-4
abundance: NA
CDR3nt: TGTGCCACCAGTGATTGGGGAGACAAAAACATTCAGTACTTC
CDR3aa: CATSDWGDKNIQYF

v_gene: TRBV12-3/TRBV12-4
d_gene: NA
j_gene: TRBJ2-1
abundance: many
CDR3nt: TGTGCCAGCAGTCGCAAGGACGATGAGCAGTTCTTC
CDR3aa: CASSRKDDEQFF

v_gene: TRBV30
d_gene: NA
j_gene: TRBJ2-7
abundance: NA
CDR3nt: TGTGCCGGAACCACGGGGGCCTACGAGCAGTACTTC
CDR3aa: CAGTTGAYEQYF

v_gene: TRBV29-1
d_gene: TRBD1
j_gene: TRBJ2-7
abundance: NA
CDR3nt: TGCAGCGTTGACTCTAGGGCAGGGGGCCAATACGAGCAGTACTTC
CDR3aa: CSVDSRAGGQYEQYF

v_gene: TRBV4-1
d_gene: NA
j_gene: TRBJ1-4
abundance: NA
CDR3nt: TGCGCCAGCAGCCAATCGGGGGACATAAATGAAAAACTGTTTTTT
CDR3aa: CASSQSGDINEKLFF

v_gene: TRBV25-1
d_gene: NA
j_gene: TRBJ2-1
abundance: NA
CDR3nt: TGTGCCAGCAGTCCGAGTGAGGTCCCCCACAATGAGCAGTTCTTC
CDR3aa: CASSPSEVPHNEQFF

v_gene: TRBV10-3
d_gene: TRBD1
j_gene: TRBJ2-5
abundance: many
CDR3nt: TGTGCCATCAGTGAGTCTAGGGACAGTGAGACCCAGTACTTC
CDR3aa: CAISESRDSETQYF

v_gene: TRBV6-2/TRBV6-3
d_gene: NA
j_gene: TRBJ2-7
abundance: many
CDR3nt: TGTGCCAGCAGTTACTCCCCTCAGAGGACAGAAGCCGTACACGAGCAGTACTTC
CDR3aa: CASSYSPQRTEAVHEQYF

v_gene: TRBV25-1
d_gene: NA
j_gene: TRBJ1-2
abundance: NA
CDR3nt: TGTGCCAGCAGTGCGGGTCAAGGACTGACCTATGGCTACACCTTC
CDR3aa: CASSAGQGLTYGYTF

v_gene: TRBV7-2
d_gene: NA
j_gene: TRBJ2-7
abundance: NA
CDR3nt: TGTGCCAGCAGCCGGCGGAGACTAGGTGGGGACTACGAGCAGTACTTC
CDR3aa: CASSRRRLGGDYEQYF

v_gene: TRBV6-1
d_gene: NA
j_gene: TRBJ2-7
abundance: NA
CDR3nt: TGTGCCAGCAGTAATCGGGATACAGGGGAGCAGTACTTC
CDR3aa: CASSNRDTGEQYF

v_gene: TRBV20-1
d_gene: NA
j_gene: TRBJ2-1
abundance: few
CDR3nt: TGCAGTGCTACGGGCAGGAGCTCCTACAATGAGCAGTTCTTC
CDR3aa: CSATGRSSYNEQFF

v_gene: TRBV4-2
d_gene: TRBD2
j_gene: TRBJ2-7
abundance: NA
CDR3nt: TGTGCCAGCAGCCAAGACTGGACTAGCGGGAGAGGCGAGCAGTACTTC
CDR3aa: CASSQDWTSGRGEQYF

v_gene: TRBV6-5
d_gene: NA
j_gene: TRBJ2-1
abundance: NA
CDR3nt: TGTGCCAGCAGTACCACTAGGACAGAGCAGTTCTTC
CDR3aa: CASSTTRTEQFF

v_gene: TRBV5-1
d_gene: NA
j_gene: TRBJ2-2
abundance: many
CDR3nt: TGTGCCAGCAGTCAACAGGGGAACACCGGGGAGCTGTTTTTT
CDR3aa: CASSQQGNTGELFF

v_gene: TRBV3-1
d_gene: TRBD2
j_gene: TRBJ2-2
abundance: NA
CDR3nt: TGTGCCAGCAGCCTCCTCACTAGCGCCGGGGAGCTGTTTTTT
CDR3aa: CASSLLTSAGELFF

v_gene: TRBV9
d_gene: TRBD1
j_gene: TRBJ2-7
abundance: few
CDR3nt: TGTGCCAGCAGCGCCTACGTCGGGACAGAGGGTTCCTACGAGCAGTACTTC
CDR3aa: CASSAYVGTEGSYEQYF